This T cell receptor (beta chain) was recovered during a study of shared clonotypes between healthy human individuals. In regard to this clone: What it binds is unknown.

Naive CD8 cells were CD45RO-negative, positively selected for CCR7, excluding terminally differentiated effector memory CD45RA+ cells. Study results and limitations: An expected dependence of interdonor clonotype sharing on sequencing depth was noted.

The genomic DNA of each subset was split evenly across several immunoSEQ plates. Replicate sorted-subset PCRs were loaded with around 220 ng DNA, 31,000 or so T cell genomes. Authors' data handling: Junction-only sequences without quality scores were provided by ImmunoSEQ, so filtering was different. Clones were sequenced by immunoSEQ multiplex PCR, and TCRdb holds only the in-frame ones, with some missing. That table supplies the V and J calls and clone size; D and trimming were determined from the DNA. The table has roughly 590,000 clones, 95% seen once; the top ten hold 0.11%. The germline CDR1 and CDR2 sequences are MDHEN and SYDVKM. Trimming cost V 6 bases and J 3 bases; bases outside gene matches: 11. The CDR3 sequence is 15 residues long.

The V gene is TRBV28, the J gene TRBJ2-7; 7 bases are a match to TRBD2. The specimen sequenced was naive CD8+ T cells sorted from blood. The receptor comes from a woman aged 25 to 45 in good health. In nucleotides, the CDR3 is TGTGCCAGCAGCTCCCGGGGAGGGGCCCGCTACGAGCAGTACTTC. Its translation: CASSSRGGARYEQYF.